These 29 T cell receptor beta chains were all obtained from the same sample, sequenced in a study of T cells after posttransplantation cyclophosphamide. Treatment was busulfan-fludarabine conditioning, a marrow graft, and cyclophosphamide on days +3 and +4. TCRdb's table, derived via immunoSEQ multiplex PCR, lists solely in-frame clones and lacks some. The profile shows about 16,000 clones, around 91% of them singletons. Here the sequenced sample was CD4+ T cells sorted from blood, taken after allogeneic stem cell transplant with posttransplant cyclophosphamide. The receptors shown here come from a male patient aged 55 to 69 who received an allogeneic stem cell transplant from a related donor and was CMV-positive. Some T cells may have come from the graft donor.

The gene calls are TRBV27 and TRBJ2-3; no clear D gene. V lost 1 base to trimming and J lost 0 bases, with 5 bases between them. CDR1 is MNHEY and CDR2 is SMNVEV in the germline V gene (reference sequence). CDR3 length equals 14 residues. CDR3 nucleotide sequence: TGTGCCAGCAGTTTATGGCAGAGCACAGATACGCAGTATTTT. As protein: CASSLWQSTDTQYF.

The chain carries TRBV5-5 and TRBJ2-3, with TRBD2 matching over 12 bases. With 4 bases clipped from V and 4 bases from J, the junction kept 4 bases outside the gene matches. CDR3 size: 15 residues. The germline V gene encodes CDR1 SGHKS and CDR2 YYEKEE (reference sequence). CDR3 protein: CASSRTSGVSDTQYF. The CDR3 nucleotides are TGTGCCAGCAGCCGGACTAGCGGGGTGTCAGATACGCAGTATTTT. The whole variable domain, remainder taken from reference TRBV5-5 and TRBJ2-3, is DAGVTQSPTHLIKTRGQQVTLRCSPISGHKSVSWYQQVLGQGPQFIFQYYEKEERGRGNFPDRFSARQFPNYSSELNVNALLLGDSALYLCASSRTSGVSDTQYFGPGTRLTVL.

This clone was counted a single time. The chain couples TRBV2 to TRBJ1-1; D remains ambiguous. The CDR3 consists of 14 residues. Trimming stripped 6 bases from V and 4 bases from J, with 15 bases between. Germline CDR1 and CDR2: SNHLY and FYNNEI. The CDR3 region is CASRPDTSATEAFF. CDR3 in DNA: TGTGCCAGCAGGCCTGACACTTCGGCCACTGAAGCTTTCTTT.

The CDR3 is CSVEPGWAEAFF. The CDR3 DNA sequence: TGCAGCGTTGAACCAGGGTGGGCTGAAGCTTTCTTT. The chain has TRBV29-1 and TRBJ1-1; D perhaps matches TRBD1 (5 bases). Germline CDR1 reads SQVTM; CDR2 reads ANQGSEA. Trimming removed 2 bases from V and 6 bases from J, with 10 bases in between. The CDR3 contains 12 residues.

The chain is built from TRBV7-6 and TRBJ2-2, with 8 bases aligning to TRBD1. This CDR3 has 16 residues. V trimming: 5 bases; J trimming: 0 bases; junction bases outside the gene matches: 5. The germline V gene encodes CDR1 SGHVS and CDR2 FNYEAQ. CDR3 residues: CASSAGQGPNTGELFF. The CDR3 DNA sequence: TGTGCCAGCAGCGCCGGACAGGGCCCGAACACCGGGGAGCTGTTTTTT. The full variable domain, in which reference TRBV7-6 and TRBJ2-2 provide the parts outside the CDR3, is GAGVSQSPRYKVTKRGQDVALRCDPISGHVSLYWYRQALGQGPEFLTYFNYEAQQDKSGLPNDRFSAERPEGSISTLTIQRTEQRDSAMYRCASSAGQGPNTGELFFGEGSRLTVL.

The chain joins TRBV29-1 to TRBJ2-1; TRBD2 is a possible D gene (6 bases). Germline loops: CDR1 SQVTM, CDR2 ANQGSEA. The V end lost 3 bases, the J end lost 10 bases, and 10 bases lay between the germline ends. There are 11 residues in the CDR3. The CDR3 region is CSVDRLAEQFF. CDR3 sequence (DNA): TGCAGCGTTGATCGCCTAGCGGAGCAGTTCTTC.

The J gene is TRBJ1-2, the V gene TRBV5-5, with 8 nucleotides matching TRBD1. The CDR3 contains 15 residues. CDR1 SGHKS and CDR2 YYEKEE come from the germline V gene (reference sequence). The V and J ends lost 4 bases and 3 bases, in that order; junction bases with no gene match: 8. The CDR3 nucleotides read TGTGCCAGCAGCCGAGGACAGGGATCTTACTATGGCTACACCTTC. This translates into CASSRGQGSYYGYTF.

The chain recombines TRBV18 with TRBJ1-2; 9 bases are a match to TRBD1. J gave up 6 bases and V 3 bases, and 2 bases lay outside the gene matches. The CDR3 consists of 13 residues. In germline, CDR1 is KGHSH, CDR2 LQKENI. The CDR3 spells CASSPRTGDGYTF. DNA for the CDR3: TGTGCCAGCTCACCGCGGACAGGGGATGGCTACACCTTC.

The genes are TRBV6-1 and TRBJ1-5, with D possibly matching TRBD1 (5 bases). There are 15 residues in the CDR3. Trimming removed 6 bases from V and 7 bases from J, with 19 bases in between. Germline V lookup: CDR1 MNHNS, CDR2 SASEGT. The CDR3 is CASRTLHSTAQPQHF. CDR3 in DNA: TGTGCCAGCAGGACCCTCCATTCGACAGCCCAGCCCCAGCATTTT.

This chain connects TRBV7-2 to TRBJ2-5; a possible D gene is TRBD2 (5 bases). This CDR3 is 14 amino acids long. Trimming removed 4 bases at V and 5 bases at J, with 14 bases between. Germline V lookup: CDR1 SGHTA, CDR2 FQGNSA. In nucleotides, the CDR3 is TGTGCCAGCAGCTCCGGCGCGGGTCGGGAGACCCAGTACTTC. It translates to CASSSGAGRETQYF.

DNA of the CDR3: TGTGCCAGCAGATCTAGCGGGGCCCGCTACAATGAGCAGTTCTTC. It is translated as CASRSSGARYNEQFF. The chain recombines TRBV27 with TRBJ2-1; 9 bases are a match to TRBD2. The CDR3 sequence is 15 residues long. Losses at the gene ends were 6 bases for V and 3 bases for J; bases not matched to a gene: 6. Germline assignment: CDR1 MNHEY and CDR2 SMNVEV (reference sequence).

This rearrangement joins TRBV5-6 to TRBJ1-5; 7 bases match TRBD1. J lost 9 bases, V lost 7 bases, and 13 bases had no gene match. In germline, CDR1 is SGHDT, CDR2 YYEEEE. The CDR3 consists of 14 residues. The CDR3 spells CASGPRGGQLPQHF. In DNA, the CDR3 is TGTGCCAGCGGCCCGCGAGGGGGCCAGCTGCCCCAGCATTTT.

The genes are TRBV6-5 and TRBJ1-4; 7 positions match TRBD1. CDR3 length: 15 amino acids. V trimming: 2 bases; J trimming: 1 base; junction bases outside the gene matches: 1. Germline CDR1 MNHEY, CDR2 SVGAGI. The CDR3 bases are TGTGCCAGCAGTTACAACAGGGGAACTAATGAAAAACTGTTTTTT. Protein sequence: CASSYNRGTNEKLFF.

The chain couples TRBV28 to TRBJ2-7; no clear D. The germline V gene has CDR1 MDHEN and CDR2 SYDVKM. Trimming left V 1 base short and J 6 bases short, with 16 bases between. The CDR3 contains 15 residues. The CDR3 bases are TGTGCCAGCAGTTTATCTGGGTCGAGTCGGGTCGAGCAGTACTTC. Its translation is CASSLSGSSRVEQYF. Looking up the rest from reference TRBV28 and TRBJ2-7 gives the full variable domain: DVKVTQSSRYLVKRTGEKVFLECVQDMDHENMFWYRQDPGLGLRLIYFSYDVKMKEKGDIPEGYSVSREKKERFSLILESASTNQTSMYLCASSLSGSSRVEQYFGPGTRLTVT.

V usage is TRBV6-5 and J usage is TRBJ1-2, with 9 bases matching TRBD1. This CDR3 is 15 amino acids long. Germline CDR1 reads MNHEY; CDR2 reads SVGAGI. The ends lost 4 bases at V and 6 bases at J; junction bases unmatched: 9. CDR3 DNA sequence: TGTGCCAGCAGTTGGGGACAGGGACGGGGGAATGGCTACACCTTC. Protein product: CASSWGQGRGNGYTF.

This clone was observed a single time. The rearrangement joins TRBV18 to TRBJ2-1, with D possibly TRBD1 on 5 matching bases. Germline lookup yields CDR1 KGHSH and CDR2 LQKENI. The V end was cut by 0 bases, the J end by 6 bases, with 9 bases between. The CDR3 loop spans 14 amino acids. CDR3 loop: CASSPPLDSNEQFF. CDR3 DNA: TGTGCCAGCTCACCACCGCTAGACAGCAATGAGCAGTTCTTC.

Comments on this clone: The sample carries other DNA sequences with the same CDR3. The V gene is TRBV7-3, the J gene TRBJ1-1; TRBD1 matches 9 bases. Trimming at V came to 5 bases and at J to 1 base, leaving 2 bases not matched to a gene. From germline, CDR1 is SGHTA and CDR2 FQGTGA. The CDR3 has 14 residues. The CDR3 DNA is TGTGCCAGCAGCCCGGGACAGGGGAACACTGAAGCTTTCTTT. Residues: CASSPGQGNTEAFF.

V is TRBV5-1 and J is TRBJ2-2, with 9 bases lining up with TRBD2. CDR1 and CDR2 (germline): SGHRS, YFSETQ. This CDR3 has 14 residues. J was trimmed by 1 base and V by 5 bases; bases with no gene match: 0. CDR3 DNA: TGCGCCAGCAGGACTAGCGGGAACACCGGGGAGCTGTTTTTT. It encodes CASRTSGNTGELFF.

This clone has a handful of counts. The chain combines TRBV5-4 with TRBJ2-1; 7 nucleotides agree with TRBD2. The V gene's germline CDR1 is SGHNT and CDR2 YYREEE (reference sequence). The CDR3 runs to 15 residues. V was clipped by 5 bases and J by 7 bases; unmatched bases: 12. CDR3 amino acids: CASRRVGRGLNEQFF. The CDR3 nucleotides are TGTGCCAGCAGACGGGTGGGGCGGGGGTTAAATGAGCAGTTCTTC.

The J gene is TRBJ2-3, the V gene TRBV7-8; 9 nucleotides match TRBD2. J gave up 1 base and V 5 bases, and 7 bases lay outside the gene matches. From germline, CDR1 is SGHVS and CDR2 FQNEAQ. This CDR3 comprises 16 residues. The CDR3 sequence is CASSPRTSVGTDTQYF. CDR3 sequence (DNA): TGTGCCAGCAGCCCGAGGACTAGCGTGGGCACAGATACGCAGTATTTT.

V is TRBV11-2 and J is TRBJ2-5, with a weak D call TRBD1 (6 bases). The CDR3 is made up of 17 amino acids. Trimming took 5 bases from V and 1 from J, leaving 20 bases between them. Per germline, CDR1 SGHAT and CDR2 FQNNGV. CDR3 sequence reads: CASSPLRLRGPQETQYF. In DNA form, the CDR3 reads TGTGCCAGCAGCCCACTACGCCTCAGGGGCCCCCAAGAGACCCAGTACTTC.

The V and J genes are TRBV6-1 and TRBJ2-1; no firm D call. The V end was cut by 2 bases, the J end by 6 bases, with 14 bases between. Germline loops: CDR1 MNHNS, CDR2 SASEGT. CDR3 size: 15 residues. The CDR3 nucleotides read TGTGCCAGCAGTGAATCGTGGGCCTCGGCCAATGAGCAGTTCTTC. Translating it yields CASSESWASANEQFF.

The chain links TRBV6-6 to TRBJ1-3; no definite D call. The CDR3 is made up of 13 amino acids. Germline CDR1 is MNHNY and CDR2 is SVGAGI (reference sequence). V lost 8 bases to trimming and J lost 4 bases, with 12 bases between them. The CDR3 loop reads CASRRIFGNTIYF. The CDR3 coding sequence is TGTGCCAGCCGGCGGATCTTCGGAAACACCATATATTTT.

CDR3 DNA: TGTGCCAGCAGTCCCGCTCGGGACAGGGGCTACGAGCAGTACTTC. It is translated as CASSPARDRGYEQYF. This chain connects TRBV28 to TRBJ2-7, with 10 bases that match TRBD1. Germline CDR1 and CDR2: MDHEN and SYDVKM. With V trimmed by 5 bases and J by 3 bases, 7 bases remained unmatched. The CDR3 spans 15 residues.

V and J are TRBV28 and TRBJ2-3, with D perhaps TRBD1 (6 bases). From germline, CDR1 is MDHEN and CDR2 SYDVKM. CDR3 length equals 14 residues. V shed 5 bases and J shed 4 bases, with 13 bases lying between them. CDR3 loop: CASSPSGESDTQYF. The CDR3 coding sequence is TGTGCCAGCAGTCCCTCAGGGGAATCAGATACGCAGTATTTT.

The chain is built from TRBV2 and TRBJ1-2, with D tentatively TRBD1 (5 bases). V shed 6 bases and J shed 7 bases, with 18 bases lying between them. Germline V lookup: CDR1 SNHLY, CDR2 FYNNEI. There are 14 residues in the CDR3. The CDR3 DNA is TGTGCCAGCAGCCCTACACCAGGGAATGCTGGCTACACCTTC. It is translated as CASSPTPGNAGYTF.

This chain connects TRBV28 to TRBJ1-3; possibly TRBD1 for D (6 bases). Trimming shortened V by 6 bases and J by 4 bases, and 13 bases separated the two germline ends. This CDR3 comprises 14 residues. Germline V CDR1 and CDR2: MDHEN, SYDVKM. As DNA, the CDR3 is TGTGCCAGCAGGAAACAGGGAAACGGAAACACCATATATTTT. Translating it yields CASRKQGNGNTIYF.

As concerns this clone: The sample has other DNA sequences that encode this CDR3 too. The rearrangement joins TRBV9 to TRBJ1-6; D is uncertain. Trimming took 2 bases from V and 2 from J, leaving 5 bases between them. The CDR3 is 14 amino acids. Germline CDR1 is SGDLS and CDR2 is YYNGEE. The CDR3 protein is CASSVAAYNSPLHF. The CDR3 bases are TGTGCCAGCAGCGTCGCGGCCTATAATTCACCCCTCCACTTT.

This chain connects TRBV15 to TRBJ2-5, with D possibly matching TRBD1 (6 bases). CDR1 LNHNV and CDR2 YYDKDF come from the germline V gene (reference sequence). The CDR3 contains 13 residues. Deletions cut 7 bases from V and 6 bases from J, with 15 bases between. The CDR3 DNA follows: TGTGCCACCAACTCAGGGGCGACCCAGACCCAGTACTTC. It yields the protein CATNSGATQTQYF.